Listed here are 4 T cell receptor beta chains from one sample, sequenced in a study of blood T cell repertoires in COVID-19. TCRdb keeps only in-frame clones here, not all; method: immunoSEQ multiplex PCR. Among about 270,000 clones listed, approximately 90% were seen once. The sequencing input was PBMCs or T cells enriched from blood (not recorded which). These receptors were obtained from a middle-aged woman with acute COVID-19.

This clone was detected once. This chain connects TRBV28 to TRBJ1-4; the match to TRBD1 covers 8 bases. The CDR3 extends over 14 amino acids. Germline assignment: CDR1 MDHEN and CDR2 SYDVKM. Losses at the gene ends were 2 bases for V and 12 bases for J; bases not matched to a gene: 8. The CDR3 spells CASSLSRGQKELFF. CDR3 DNA: TGTGCCAGCAGTTTAAGCAGGGGGCAAAAAGAACTGTTTTTT.

CDR3 nucleotides: TGTGCCAGTAGTATAGATTGGGGAGGGATCAATCAGCCCCAGCATTTT. Translating gives CASSIDWGGINQPQHF. The V gene is TRBV19, the J gene TRBJ1-5; no reliable D call. V was clipped by 0 bases and J by 3 bases, with 12 bases between them. The CDR3 has 16 residues. Looked up from germline, CDR1 is LNHDA and CDR2 is SQIVND (reference sequence).

The rearrangement uses TRBV6-6 and TRBJ1-2, with D possibly matching TRBD1 (5 bases). This CDR3 spans 13 amino acids. CDR1 and CDR2 from the germline V gene are MNHNY and SVGAGI (reference sequence). Trimming cost V 2 bases and J 1 base, with 5 bases left between them. Here the CDR3 reads CASSYDSNYGYTF. CDR3 sequence (DNA): TGTGCCAGCAGTTACGACAGTAACTATGGCTACACCTTC.

The chain joins TRBV7-8 to TRBJ2-4; 9 bases are shared with TRBD1. Germline CDR1 and CDR2: SGHVS and FQNEAQ. V gave up 6 bases and J gave up 2 bases; unmatched junction bases: 8. This CDR3 comprises 16 residues. The CDR3, as DNA: TGTGCCAGCAGGTGGGGGGACAGGGCTTCCAAAAACATTCAGTACTTC. Translated: CASRWGDRASKNIQYF.